The present TCR beta chain was sequenced within a study of blood T cell repertoires in COVID-19. The CDR3 runs 12 residues. Germline trimming cut 5 bases from V and 6 bases from J; bases unmatched to any gene: 0. Germline lookup yields CDR1 SGHVS and CDR2 FQNEAQ. Original analysis: Quantification of nucleated cells was approximated via reference gene primer amplification. Using immunoSEQ multiplex PCR, the repertoire was profiled, and TCRdb retains in-frame clones only, with some absent. V and J calls and clone size are given by that table; D and trimming were obtained from the DNA. This sample has around 160,000 clones; 80% to 90% occur once, and the top ten carry about an eighth. The Seattle patients joined while their infection was active and were tracked longitudinally afterward.

The material sequenced was peripheral blood. The chain combines TRBV7-8 with TRBJ2-2; 7 bases match TRBD1. This clonotype originated in a man between 18 and 35 years old with COVID-19, enrolled during active disease. In nucleotides, the CDR3 is TGTGCCAGCAGCCAGGGGGCCGGGGAGCTGTTTTTT. Encoded protein: CASSQGAGELFF.